This T cell receptor beta chain was sequenced in a study of human T cells and chemical hapten exposure. Points on this clonotype: This could be a read error, since a much larger clone is one nucleotide away.

Time point here: patch test 1, 2 weeks after DPC sensitization. The treatment was: therapeutic diphenylcyclopropenone sensitization with weekly scalp DPC. V lost 2 bases and J 2 bases, leaving 6 bases between the germline ends. The CDR3 has 13 residues. MiXCR, applied by TCRdb to the RACE reads, yields one record per CDR3 protein. The table lists 180,000 or so distinct CDR3 sequences, around 24% of them singletons. The sequenced sample was whole blood, obtained in connection with sensitization to the hapten diphenylcyclopropenone (DPC). The rearrangement uses TRBV12-3 or TRBV12-4 and TRBJ1-2, with D unclear. This TCR was recovered from a woman aged 45-65 years with alopecia areata. Some clones in this sample may be carry-over from other donors' samples. The CDR3 region is CASSLSGNYGYTF. The CDR3 DNA reads TGTGCCAGCAGTTTATCGGGAAACTATGGCTACACCTTC.